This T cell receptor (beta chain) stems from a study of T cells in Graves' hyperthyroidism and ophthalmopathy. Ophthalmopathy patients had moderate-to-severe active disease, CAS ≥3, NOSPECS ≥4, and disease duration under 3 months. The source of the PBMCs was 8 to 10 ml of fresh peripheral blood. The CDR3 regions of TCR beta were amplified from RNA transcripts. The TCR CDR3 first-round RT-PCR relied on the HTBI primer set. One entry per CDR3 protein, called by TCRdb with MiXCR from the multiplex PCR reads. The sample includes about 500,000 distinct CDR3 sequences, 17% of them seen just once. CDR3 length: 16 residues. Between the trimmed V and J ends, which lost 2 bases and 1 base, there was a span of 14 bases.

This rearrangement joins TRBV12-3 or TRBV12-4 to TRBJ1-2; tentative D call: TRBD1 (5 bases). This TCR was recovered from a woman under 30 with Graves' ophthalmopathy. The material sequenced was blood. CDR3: CASSLPGAHLNYGYTF. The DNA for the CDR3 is TGTGCCAGCAGTTTACCCGGGGCTCATCTTAACTATGGCTACACCTTC.